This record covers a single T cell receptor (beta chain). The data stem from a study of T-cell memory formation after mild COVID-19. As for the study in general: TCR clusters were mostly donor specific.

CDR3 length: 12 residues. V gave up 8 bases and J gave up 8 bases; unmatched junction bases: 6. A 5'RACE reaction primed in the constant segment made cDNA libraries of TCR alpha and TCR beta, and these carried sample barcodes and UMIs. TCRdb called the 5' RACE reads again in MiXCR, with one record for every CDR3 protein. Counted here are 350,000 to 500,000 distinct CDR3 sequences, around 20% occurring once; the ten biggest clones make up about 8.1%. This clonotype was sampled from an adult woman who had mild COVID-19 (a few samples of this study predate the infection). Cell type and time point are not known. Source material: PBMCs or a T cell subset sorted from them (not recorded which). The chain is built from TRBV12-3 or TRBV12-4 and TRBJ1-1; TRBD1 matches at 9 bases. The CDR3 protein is CASARTGVEAFF. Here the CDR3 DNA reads TGTGCCAGCGCCCGGACAGGGGTGGAAGCTTTCTTT.